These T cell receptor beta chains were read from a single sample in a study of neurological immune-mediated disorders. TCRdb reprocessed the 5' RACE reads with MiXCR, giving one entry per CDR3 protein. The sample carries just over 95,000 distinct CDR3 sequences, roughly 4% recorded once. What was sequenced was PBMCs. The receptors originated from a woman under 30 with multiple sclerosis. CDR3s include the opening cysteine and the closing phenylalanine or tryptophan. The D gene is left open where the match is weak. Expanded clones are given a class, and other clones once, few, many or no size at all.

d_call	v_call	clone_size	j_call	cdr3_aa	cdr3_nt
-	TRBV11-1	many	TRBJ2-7	CASGDTSYEQYF	TGTGCCAGCGGAGACACATCATACGAGCAGTACTTC
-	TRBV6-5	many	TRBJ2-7	CASAGYYYRPLVEQYF	TGTGCCAGCGCCGGATATTACTACCGCCCTTTAGTAGAGCAGTACTTC
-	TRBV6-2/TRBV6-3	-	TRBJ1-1	CASSYSRLVPNTEAFF	TGTGCCAGCAGTTACTCGCGGCTGGTACCGAACACTGAAGCTTTCTTT
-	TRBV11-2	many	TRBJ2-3	CASSLVSDTQYF	TGTGCCAGCAGCTTAGTGTCAGATACGCAGTATTTT
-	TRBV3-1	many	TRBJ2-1	CASSQAGGFANEQFF	TGTGCCAGCAGCCAAGCTGGAGGGTTTGCGAATGAGCAGTTCTTC
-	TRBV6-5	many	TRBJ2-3	CASSATTDTQYF	TGTGCCAGCAGTGCAACCACAGATACGCAGTATTTT
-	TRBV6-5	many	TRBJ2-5	CASSYGQDPTQYF	TGTGCCAGCAGTTACGGGCAGGATCCAACCCAGTACTTC
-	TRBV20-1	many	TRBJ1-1	CSASRVNTEAFF	TGCAGTGCTAGTAGGGTGAACACTGAAGCTTTCTTT
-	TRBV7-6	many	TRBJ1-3	CASSLVERSDGNTIYF	TGTGCCAGCAGCTTAGTTGAACGATCTGACGGAAACACCATATATTTT
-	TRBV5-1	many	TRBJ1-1	CASSPNPGTLNTEAFF	TGCGCCAGCAGCCCTAACCCCGGGACATTGAACACTGAAGCTTTCTTT
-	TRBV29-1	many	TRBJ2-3	CSVEDGSGGDTQYF	TGCAGCGTTGAAGACGGCTCGGGCGGGGATACGCAGTATTTT
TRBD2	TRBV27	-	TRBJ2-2	CASTGTSGSKGELFF	TGTGCCAGCACCGGGACTAGCGGGAGTAAGGGGGAGCTGTTTTTT
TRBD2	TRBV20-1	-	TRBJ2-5	CSASKLAGETQYF	TGCAGTGCTTCTAAATTAGCGGGGGAGACCCAGTACTTC
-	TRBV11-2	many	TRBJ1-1	CASRRYEAFF	TGTGCCAGCAGGAGATATGAAGCTTTCTTT
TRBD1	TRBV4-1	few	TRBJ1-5	CASSQPRTGSGNQPQHF	TGCGCCAGCAGCCAGCCAAGGACAGGGTCTGGCAATCAGCCCCAGCATTTT
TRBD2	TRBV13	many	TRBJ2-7	CASSSSGRKWVPEQYF	TGTGCCAGCAGCTCTAGCGGGAGGAAGTGGGTTCCCGAGCAGTACTTC
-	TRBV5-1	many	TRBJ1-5	CASSLMGLGNQPQHF	TGCGCCAGCAGCTTGATGGGACTAGGAAATCAGCCCCAGCATTTT
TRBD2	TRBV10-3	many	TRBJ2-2	CAITTELALNTGELFF	TGTGCCATCACTACCGAACTAGCGCTAAACACCGGGGAGCTGTTTTTT
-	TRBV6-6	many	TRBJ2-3	CASSYRQGTDTQYF	TGTGCCAGCAGTTATCGACAGGGCACAGATACGCAGTATTTT
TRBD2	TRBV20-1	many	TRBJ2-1	CSAIRLASYNEQFF	TGCAGTGCTATTCGACTAGCGAGCTACAATGAGCAGTTCTTC
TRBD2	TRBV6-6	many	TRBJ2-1	CASSEAGVPYNEQFF	TGTGCCAGCAGTGAAGCGGGAGTCCCCTACAATGAGCAGTTCTTC
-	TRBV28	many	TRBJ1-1	CASTWTLSTMNTEAFF	TGTGCCAGCACATGGACCCTTTCTACTATGAACACTGAAGCTTTCTTT
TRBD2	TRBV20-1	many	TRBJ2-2	CSARYLAATGELFF	TGCAGTGCTAGATATCTAGCGGCCACCGGGGAGCTGTTTTTT
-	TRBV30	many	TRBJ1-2	CAWRGPRTGLYGYTF	TGTGCCTGGAGAGGTCCTCGGACTGGATTGTATGGCTACACCTTC
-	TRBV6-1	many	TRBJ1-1	CASSQSRDTEAFF	TGTGCCAGCAGTCAGTCCCGAGACACTGAAGCTTTCTTT
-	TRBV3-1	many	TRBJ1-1	CASSQDWGGSTEAFF	TGTGCCAGCAGCCAAGATTGGGGGGGGAGCACTGAAGCTTTCTTT
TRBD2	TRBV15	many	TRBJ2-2	CATSSATGTSAPGELFF	TGTGCCACCAGCAGTGCTACCGGGACTAGCGCCCCCGGGGAGCTGTTTTTT
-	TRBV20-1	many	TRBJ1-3	CSAREFDSSGNTIYF	TGCAGTGCTAGAGAATTTGACAGCTCTGGAAACACCATATATTTT
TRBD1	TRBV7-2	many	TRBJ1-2	CASSFVGRGQGGYTF	TGTGCCAGCAGCTTCGTAGGGCGCGGACAGGGTGGCTACACCTTC
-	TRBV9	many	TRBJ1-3	CASSVGSSGNTIYF	TGTGCCAGCAGCGTAGGCTCCTCTGGAAACACCATATATTTT
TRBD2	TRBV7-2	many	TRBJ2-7	CASSSKSIAGGVYEQYF	TGTGCCAGCAGCTCGAAGAGTATAGCGGGAGGGGTCTACGAGCAGTACTTC
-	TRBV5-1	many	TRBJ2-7	CASSLVGSVYEQYF	TGCGCCAGCAGCTTGGTTGGTAGCGTCTACGAGCAGTACTTC
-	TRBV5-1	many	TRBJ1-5	CASSRRGGEPQHF	TGCGCCAGCTCCCGGCGGGGGGGAGAGCCCCAGCATTTT
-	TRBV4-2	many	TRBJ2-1	CASSQSPGSYNEQFF	TGTGCCAGCAGCCAAAGCCCAGGCTCCTACAATGAGCAGTTCTTC
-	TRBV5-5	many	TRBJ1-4	CASSFALTNEKLFF	TGTGCCAGCAGCTTTGCTCTAACTAATGAAAAACTGTTTTTT
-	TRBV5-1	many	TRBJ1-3	CASSLEGPYSGNTIYF	TGCGCCAGCAGCTTAGAGGGTCCTTATTCTGGAAACACCATATATTTT
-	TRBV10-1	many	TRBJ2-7	CASSKAGWLYEQYF	TGCGCCAGCAGTAAGGCAGGGTGGCTCTACGAGCAGTACTTC
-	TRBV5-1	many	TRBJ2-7	CASSLTTGSPGEQYF	TGCGCCAGCAGCTTGACGACAGGTTCCCCGGGGGAGCAGTACTTC
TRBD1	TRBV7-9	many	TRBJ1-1	CASSFTGDNTEAFF	TGTGCCAGCAGCTTCACAGGGGATAACACTGAAGCTTTCTTT
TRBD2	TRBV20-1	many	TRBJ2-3	CSATPGLGTDTQYF	TGCAGTGCTACCCCGGGACTAGGAACAGATACGCAGTATTTT
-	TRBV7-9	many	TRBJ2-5	CASSLILTPETQYF	TGTGCCAGCAGCTTAATCTTGACTCCAGAGACCCAGTACTTC
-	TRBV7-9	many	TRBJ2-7	CASSPHIYEQYF	TGTGCCAGCAGCCCACACATCTACGAGCAGTACTTC
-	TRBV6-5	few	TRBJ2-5	CASKKTGKFRETQYF	TGTGCCAGCAAAAAGACGGGGAAATTTCGGGAGACCCAGTACTTC
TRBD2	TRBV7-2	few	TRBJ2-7	CASSLRELAGAYEQYF	TGTGCCAGCAGCTTGCGAGAACTAGCGGGAGCCTACGAGCAGTACTTC
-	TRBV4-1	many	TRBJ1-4	CASSRGGGGYEKLFF	TGCGCCAGCAGCAGAGGAGGGGGTGGGTATGAAAAACTGTTTTTT
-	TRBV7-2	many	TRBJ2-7	CASSPMAEAYEQYF	TGTGCCAGCAGCCCCATGGCGGAGGCCTACGAGCAGTACTTC
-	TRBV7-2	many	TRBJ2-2	CASSLTGGNTGELFF	TGTGCCAGCAGCTTAACCGGGGGGAACACCGGGGAGCTGTTTTTT